The clone carrying this TCR beta chain was observed a handful of times. Its antigen is still unknown. The data originate from a study of beta chain features in type 1 diabetes. Study background: There was similarity between patients and healthy donors in age, gender and cell yields.

The isolated RNA, all of it, was reverse transcribed, so expressed TCRB transcripts were what got sequenced. Method: immunoSEQ multiplex PCR; TCRdb's copy keeps in-frame clones and lacks some. The table has fewer than 250,000 clones, around an eighth seen once. Regarding the study as a whole: More deletions and fewer insertions at VDJ junctions were found in patients with type 1 diabetes.

CDR3 size: 13 residues. CDR1 LNHDA and CDR2 SQIVND come from the germline V gene (reference sequence). V was trimmed by 9 bases and J by 2 bases, leaving 14 bases between them. The gene calls are TRBV19 and TRBJ2-7, with D possibly matching TRBD1 (7 bases). The receptor's source is a woman between 40 and 50 years old in good health. Sequencing used naive CD4+ T cells from blood. The CDR3 loop reads CASSRGVTYEQYF. DNA for the CDR3: TGTGCCAGCAGCAGGGGGGTAACCTACGAGCAGTACTTC.